This TCR beta chain stems from a study of tumor-infiltrating lymphocytes in primary liver carcinoma. Study background: Primary liver carcinomas in the patients were surgically resected.

A single count supports this clonotype. The antigen is unknown. One end of the junction fails to match germline, which may point to a read error. Blood RNA came from unsorted whole blood; germline DNA was also extracted. Patients showed chronic HBV infection and an absence of prior treatment. Study results and limitations: Researchers did not compare CD4+ and CD8+ repertoires, as samples were bulk unsorted.

The CDR3 covers 12 residues. Germline V gene sequence: CDR1 SGHAT, CDR2 FQNNGV. Starting material of 450 to 550 ng total RNA yielded TCR beta cDNA via a constant-region primer. Slightly modified ARM-PCR served as the procedure for the TCR beta libraries. These libraries came from three rounds of nested multiplex PCR. A C-beta reverse primer and TRBV1-TRBV30 forward primers served in each of the first two PCR rounds, at around 10 cycles apiece. TCRdb analysed the multiplex PCR reads with MiXCR anew, one entry per CDR3 protein. The sample lists some 320,000 distinct CDR3 sequences, approximately 65% occurring once.

The chain uses TRBV11-2 and TRBJ1-3; D not resolved. The receptor comes from a man aged 40-49 years with primary liver carcinoma and hepatitis B virus infection. Sequences were obtained from peripheral blood. The DNA of the CDR3 is TGTGCCTGCAGCTCAGGTGGAAACACCATATATTTT. Residues: CACSSGGNTIYF.